The clone carrying this TCR beta chain has only one observation. The assay was immunoSEQ multiplex PCR, and TCRdb's table has in-frame clones only and misses some. The sample shows about 46,000 clones, around three quarters of them seen only once. Relapses following autologous stem cell transplantation were seen in all patients, with brentuximab vedotin exposure varying. The data derive from a study of PD-1 blockade in classical Hodgkin lymphoma. Germline V gives CDR1 SGHNT, CDR2 YYREEE (reference sequence). With 0 bases removed from V and 10 bases from J, the gap between germline ends came to 14 bases. The CDR3 totals 13 residues.

V and J are TRBV5-4 and TRBJ2-7; no firm D call. The clonotype comes from a human donor with classical Hodgkin lymphoma. Here the sequenced sample was peripheral blood mononuclear cells (PBMCs), taken before the second cycle of nivolumab. CDR3 nucleotide sequence: TGTGCCAGCAGCTTGGACCAATCAAGCTCTCAGTACTTC. It is translated as CASSLDQSSSQYF.